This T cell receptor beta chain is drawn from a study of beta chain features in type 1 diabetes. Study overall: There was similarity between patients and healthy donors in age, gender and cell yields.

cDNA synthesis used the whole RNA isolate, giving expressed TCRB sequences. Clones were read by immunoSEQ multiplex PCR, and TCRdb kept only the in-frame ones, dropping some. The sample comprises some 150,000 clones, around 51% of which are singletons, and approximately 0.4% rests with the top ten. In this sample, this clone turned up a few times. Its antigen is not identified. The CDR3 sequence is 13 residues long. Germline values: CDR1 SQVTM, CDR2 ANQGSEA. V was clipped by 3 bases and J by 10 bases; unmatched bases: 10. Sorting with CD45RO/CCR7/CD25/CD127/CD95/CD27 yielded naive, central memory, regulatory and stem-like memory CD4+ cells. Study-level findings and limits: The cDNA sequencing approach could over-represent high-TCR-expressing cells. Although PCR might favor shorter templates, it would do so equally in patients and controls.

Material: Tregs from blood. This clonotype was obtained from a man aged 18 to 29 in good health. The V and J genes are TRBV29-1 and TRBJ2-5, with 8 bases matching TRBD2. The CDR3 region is CSVDRQLSGGQYF. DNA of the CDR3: TGCAGCGTTGACCGCCAGTTAAGCGGGGGCCAGTACTTC.